This TCR beta chain was profiled in a study of blood T cell repertoires in COVID-19. Turning to the study itself: Sites in the United States, Italy and Spain provided acute and convalescent COVID-19 samples. Sources were T cells, B-cell-depleted T cells, or PBMCs; the material itself was cDNA or gDNA.

This clone has only one observation. Original handling: Counts of nucleated cells, estimated from reference gene primer amplification, were obtained. Data came from immunoSEQ multiplex PCR; TCRdb stores just in-frame clones and leaves some out. Clonal size and the V and J genes are those of that table, whereas D and trimming came from the DNA. The sample lists about 270,000 clones, around 87% occurring once. CDR1 and CDR2 from the germline V gene are LGHNA and YNFKEQ. The length of the CDR3 is 16 residues. The ends lost 0 bases at V and 6 bases at J; junction bases unmatched: 6. This sequence joins TRBV4-2 and TRBJ2-2, with 8 bases lining up with TRBD2. Sequencing was performed on peripheral blood. The TCR was taken from a woman between 50 and 59 years old with acute or convalescent COVID-19. DNA for the CDR3: TGTGCCAGCAGCCAAGATGGGGCGGGAGGCGCCGGGGAGCTGTTTTTT. It translates to CASSQDGAGGAGELFF.